This T cell receptor beta chain is from a study of technical replicates of blood from four donors. The length of the CDR3 is 16 residues. Germline lookup yields CDR1 LNHDA and CDR2 SQIVND (reference sequence). V dropped 4 bases and J dropped 6 bases, with 22 bases sitting between them. This clone was observed once. Here immunoSEQ multiplex PCR was the method, and the copy in TCRdb shows in-frame clones only, minus some. The sample has 75,000 to 95,000 clones; around nine tenths are singletons. The clonotype comes from a human donor in good health. Sequences were obtained from T cells isolated from PBMCs. J is TRBJ2-7 and V is TRBV19, with D maybe TRBD1 (5 bases). The CDR3 nucleotides read TGTGCCAGTAGTACACAATGGACATCCTTCCTTCCCGAGCAGTACTTC. As protein: CASSTQWTSFLPEQYF.